Shown below are 16 T cell receptor beta chains from a single sample sequenced in a study of Ad26.COV2.S vaccination and SARS-CoV-2 variants. Treatment indicated: about 20 received Ad26.COV2.S at low or high dose, single or two shots; 5 received placebo; per-sample allocation not given. The samples date from day 63 after the first vaccine or placebo injection. Profiled with immunoSEQ multiplex PCR; TCRdb holds only in-frame clones, not every one. The sample carries roughly 460,000 clones, about nine tenths recorded once. This material consisted of peripheral blood, taken in a trial of Ad26.COV2.S vaccine versus placebo. These receptor sequences come from a person aged 18 to 59 who received the Ad26.COV2.S COVID-19 vaccine or a placebo.

This clone was seen a few times. The DNA for the CDR3 is TGTGCCAGCAGTTTATCCTACAGGGGAGGTTTGTCACGCACTGAAGCTTTCTTT. It is translated as CASSLSYRGGLSRTEAFF. The chain couples TRBV27 to TRBJ1-1, with 7 bases that match TRBD1. Trimming cost V 0 bases and J 4 bases; bases outside gene matches: 14. The CDR3 is made up of 18 amino acids. CDR1 is MNHEY and CDR2 is SMNVEV in the germline V gene (reference sequence).

J is TRBJ2-1 and V is TRBV7-2; 7 nucleotides align to TRBD1. The V gene's germline CDR1 is SGHTA and CDR2 FQGNSA. The CDR3 consists of 14 residues. V gave up 6 bases and J gave up 3 bases; unmatched junction bases: 5. Here the CDR3 reads CASRTGASYNEQFF. The CDR3, as DNA: TGTGCCAGCAGAACAGGGGCGAGCTACAATGAGCAGTTCTTC. Drawing the rest from reference TRBV7-2 and TRBJ2-1, the complete variable domain is GAGVSQSPSNKVTEKGKDVELRCDPISGHTALYWYRQSLGQGLEFLIYFQGNSAPDKSGLPSDRFSAERTGGSVSTLTIQRTQQEDSAVYLCASRTGASYNEQFFGPGTRLTVL.

This sequence joins TRBV27 and TRBJ1-5; D is ambiguous. CDR3 length: 15 residues. V lost 4 bases and J 1 base, leaving 11 bases between the germline ends. CDR1 and CDR2 from the germline V gene are MNHEY and SMNVEV (reference sequence). CDR3 in DNA: TGTGCCAGCAGTTATTTGGCCGGAAGCAATCAGCCCCAGCATTTT. Amino acids: CASSYLAGSNQPQHF.

This chain links TRBV11-2 with TRBJ2-4; D perhaps matches TRBD1 (6 bases). The CDR3 has 15 amino acids. Per the germline V gene, CDR1 is SGHAT and CDR2 is FQNNGV. The V gene lost 5 bases and the J gene lost 2 bases, with 13 bases spanning the gap. CDR3: CASSPGQSPKNIQYF. The CDR3 nucleotides are TGTGCCAGCAGCCCCGGACAGAGCCCCAAAAACATTCAGTACTTC.

The rearrangement uses TRBV5-1 and TRBJ2-2; 8 nucleotides align to TRBD2. Trimming cost V 2 bases and J 1 base; bases outside gene matches: 1. This CDR3 is built from 15 residues. Germline V gene data show CDR1 as SGHRS and CDR2 as YFSETQ. The CDR3 sequence: CASSFSGVNTGELFF. CDR3 DNA: TGCGCCAGCAGCTTTAGCGGGGTGAACACCGGGGAGCTGTTTTTT. The variable domain in full, with the rest retrieved from reference TRBV5-1 and TRBJ2-2, is KAGVTQTPRYLIKTRGQQVTLSCSPISGHRSVSWYQQTPGQGLQFLFEYFSETQRNKGNFPGRFSGRQFSNSRSEMNVSTLELGDSALYLCASSFSGVNTGELFFGEGSRLTVL.

In the case of this clone: One junction end does not reproduce the germline sequence, and a read error may be involved. The chain uses TRBV28 and TRBJ2-5; 13 bases match TRBD2. The CDR3 consists of 15 residues. CDR1 and CDR2 from the germline V gene are MDHEN and SYDVKM. The chain's CDR3 is CASKRSGLAGAPGNF. CDR3 sequence (DNA): TGTGCCAGCAAACGGAGTGGACTAGCGGGAGCGCCCGGCAACTTC.

This chain connects TRBV7-8 to TRBJ1-5, with D possibly matching TRBD1 (5 bases). With 5 bases removed from V and 7 bases from J, the gap between germline ends came to 21 bases. This CDR3 is 16 amino acids long. Germline loops: CDR1 SGHVS, CDR2 FQNEAQ. CDR3 nucleotide sequence: TGTGCCAGCAGCCCCCACCAGCGGGGCCGGGGACAGCCCCAGCATTTT. This translates into CASSPHQRGRGQPQHF. Full variable domain (remainder filled in from reference TRBV7-8 and TRBJ1-5): GAGVSQSPRYKVAKRGQDVALRCDPISGHVSLFWYQQALGQGPEFLTYFQNEAQLDKSGLPSDRFFAERPEGSVSTLKIQRTQQEDSAVYLCASSPHQRGRGQPQHFGDGTRLSIL.

The chain carries TRBV9 and TRBJ1-1, with D perhaps TRBD1 (6 bases). The germline CDR1 and CDR2 sequences are SGDLS and YYNGEE. The ends were cut back, 2 bases at V and 0 bases at J, with 8 bases in the middle. This CDR3 is 14 amino acids long. CDR3 residues: CASSVQGMNTEAFF. In nucleotides, the CDR3 is TGTGCCAGCAGCGTTCAGGGGATGAACACTGAAGCTTTCTTT.

This clone was observed once. This chain connects TRBV19 to TRBJ2-5; 8 bases line up with TRBD2. V lost 8 bases to trimming and J lost 2 bases; unmatched junction nucleotides: 4. Germline CDR1 is LNHDA and CDR2 is SQIVND (reference sequence). This CDR3 is 13 amino acids long. The CDR3 coding sequence is TGTGCCAGTGCTGTAGCGGGACAAGAGACCCAGTACTTC. Encoded protein: CASAVAGQETQYF.

The chain joins TRBV3-1 (or the pseudogene TRBV3-2) to TRBJ2-2; TRBD2 aligns across 9 bases. The germline CDR1 and CDR2 sequences are LGHDT and YNNKEL (reference sequence). V lost 1 base, J lost 5 bases, and 8 bases stayed unmatched. The CDR3 consists of 17 residues. CDR3: CASSQVVSSGRTGELFF. The CDR3 nucleotides are TGTGCCAGCAGCCAAGTGGTGTCCAGCGGGAGGACCGGGGAGCTGTTTTTT.

The chain combines TRBV27 with TRBJ1-6; the D is unclear. The V end was cut by 6 bases, the J end by 3 bases, with 9 bases between. The CDR3 extends over 14 amino acids. The germline V gene has CDR1 MNHEY and CDR2 SMNVEV (reference sequence). DNA for the CDR3: TGTGCCAGCAGCGACTTTAACTATAATTCACCCCTCCACTTT. Its translation: CASSDFNYNSPLHF.

V usage is TRBV6-2 or TRBV6-3 and J usage is TRBJ1-6; D unclear. The V gene's germline CDR1 is MNHEY and CDR2 SVGEGT. The CDR3 sequence is 13 residues long. Trimming removed 2 bases at V and 5 bases at J, with 4 bases between. This CDR3 is CASSYLNNSPLHF. The CDR3 bases are TGTGCCAGCAGTTACCTGAATAATTCACCCCTCCACTTT.

This chain connects TRBV28 to TRBJ1-2; weak D call: TRBD1 (5 bases). Trimming removed 6 bases at V and 8 bases at J, with 16 bases between. Germline values: CDR1 MDHEN, CDR2 SYDVKM. The CDR3 loop spans 13 amino acids. CDR3 DNA: TGTGCCAGCAGCCGCGGCGGGGGATGGGGCTACACCTTC. Translating it yields CASSRGGGWGYTF.

The chain links TRBV7-6 to TRBJ2-1, with D hard to call. This CDR3 is 12 amino acids long. V lost 1 base to trimming and J lost 6 bases, with 4 bases between them. Germline CDR1 is SGHVS and CDR2 is FNYEAQ. CDR3: CASSLVVNEQFF. In DNA form, the CDR3 reads TGTGCCAGCAGCTTAGTTGTCAATGAGCAGTTCTTC.

J is TRBJ1-1 and V is TRBV5-1; tentative D call: TRBD1 (5 bases). Germline CDR1 is SGHRS and CDR2 is YFSETQ. V lost 0 bases, J lost 1 base, and 16 bases lay in between. The CDR3 extends over 17 amino acids. In DNA, the CDR3 is TGCGCCAGCAGCTTGGAACCGCAGGGCACAGGGAACACTGAAGCTTTCTTT. It is translated as CASSLEPQGTGNTEAFF.

The chain carries TRBV3-1 (or the pseudogene TRBV3-2) and TRBJ2-3; 7 bases match TRBD1. There are 13 residues in the CDR3. The germline V gene has CDR1 LGHDT and CDR2 YNNKEL (reference sequence). V shed 0 bases, J shed 7 bases, and the junction held 1 base outside the gene matches. The CDR3 loop is CASSQEDRYTQYF. CDR3 DNA: TGTGCCAGCAGCCAAGAGGACAGGTATACGCAGTATTTT.